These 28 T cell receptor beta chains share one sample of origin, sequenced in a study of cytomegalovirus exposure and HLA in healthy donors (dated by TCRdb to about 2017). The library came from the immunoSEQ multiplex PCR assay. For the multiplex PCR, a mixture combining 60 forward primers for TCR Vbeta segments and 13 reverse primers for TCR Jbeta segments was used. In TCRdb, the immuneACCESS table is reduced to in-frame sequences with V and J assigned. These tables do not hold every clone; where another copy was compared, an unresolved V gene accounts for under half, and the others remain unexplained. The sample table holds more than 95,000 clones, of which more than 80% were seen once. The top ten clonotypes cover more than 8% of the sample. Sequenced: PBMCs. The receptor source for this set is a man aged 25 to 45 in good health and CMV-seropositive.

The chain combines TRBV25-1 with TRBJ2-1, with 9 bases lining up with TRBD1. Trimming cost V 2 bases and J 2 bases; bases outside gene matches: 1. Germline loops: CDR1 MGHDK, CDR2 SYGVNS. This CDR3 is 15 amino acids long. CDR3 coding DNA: TGTGCCAGCAGTGAAGGGGACAGGGCCTACAATGAGCAGTTCTTC. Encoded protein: CASSEGDRAYNEQFF.

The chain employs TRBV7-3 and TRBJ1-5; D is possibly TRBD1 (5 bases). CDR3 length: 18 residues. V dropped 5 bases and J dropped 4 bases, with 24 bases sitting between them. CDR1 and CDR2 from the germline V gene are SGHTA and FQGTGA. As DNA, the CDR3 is TGTGCCAGCAGCGGCGGGGGGATCCCTCCCTTAGGAAATCAGCCCCAGCATTTT. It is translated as CASSGGGIPPLGNQPQHF.

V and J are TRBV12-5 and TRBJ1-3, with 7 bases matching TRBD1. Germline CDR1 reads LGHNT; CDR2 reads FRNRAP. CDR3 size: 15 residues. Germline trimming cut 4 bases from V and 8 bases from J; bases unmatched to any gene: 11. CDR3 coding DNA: TGTGCTAGTGGTTCCTACGGGACAGCTAGTGACACCATATATTTT. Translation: CASGSYGTASDTIYF.

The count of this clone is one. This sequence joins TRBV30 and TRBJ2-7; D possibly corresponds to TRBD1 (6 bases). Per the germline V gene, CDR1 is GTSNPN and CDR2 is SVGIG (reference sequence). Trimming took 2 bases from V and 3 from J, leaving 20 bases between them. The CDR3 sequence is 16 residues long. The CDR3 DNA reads TGTGCCTGGAGTCAAGACCCCGGGACACGGATCTACGAGCAGTACTTC. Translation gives CAWSQDPGTRIYEQYF. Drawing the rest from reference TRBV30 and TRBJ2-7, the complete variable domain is SQTIHQWPATLVQPVGSPLSLECTVEGTSNPNLYWYRQAAGRGLQLLFYSVGIGQISSEVPQNLSASRPQDRQFILSSKKLLLSDSGFYLCAWSQDPGTRIYEQYFGPGTRLTVT.

CDR3 nucleotides: TGTGCCAGCACAGGGGGCAATTCACCCCTCCACTTT. Protein product: CASTGGNSPLHF. This chain links TRBV30 with TRBJ1-6, with 9 nucleotides matching TRBD1. After removal of 8 bases from V and 7 bases from J, the junction contained 3 bases not matched to a gene. The CDR3 extends over 12 amino acids. CDR1 is GTSNPN, CDR2 SVGIG, per germline (reference sequence).

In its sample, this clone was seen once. The CDR3 is CSVDSGSTEAFF. The CDR3 DNA reads TGCAGCGTTGATTCAGGAAGCACTGAAGCTTTCTTT. This rearrangement joins TRBV29-1 to TRBJ1-1; D gene uncertain. Between the trimmed V and J ends, which lost 3 bases and 4 bases, there was a span of 9 bases. The CDR3 is made up of 12 amino acids. Germline-derived CDR1 and CDR2 are SQVTM and ANQGSEA. Supplemented by reference TRBV29-1 and TRBJ1-1, the full variable domain reads SAVISQKPSRDICQRGTSLTIQCQVDSQVTMMFWYRQQPGQSLTLIATANQGSEATYESGFVIDKFPISRPNLTFSTLTVSNMSPEDSSIYLCSVDSGSTEAFFGQGTRLTVV.

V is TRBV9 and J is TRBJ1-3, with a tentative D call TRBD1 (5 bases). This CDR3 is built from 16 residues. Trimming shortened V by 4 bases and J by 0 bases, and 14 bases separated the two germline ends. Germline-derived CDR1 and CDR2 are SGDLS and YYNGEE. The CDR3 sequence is CASSLEGQFSGNTIYF. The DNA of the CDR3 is TGTGCCAGCAGCTTAGAGGGGCAATTCTCTGGAAACACCATATATTTT. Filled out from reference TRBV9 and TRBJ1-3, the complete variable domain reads DSGVTQTPKHLITATGQRVTLRCSPRSGDLSVYWYQQSLDQGLQFLIQYYNGEERAKGNILERFSAQQFPDLHSELNLSSLELGDSALYFCASSLEGQFSGNTIYFGEGSWLTVV.

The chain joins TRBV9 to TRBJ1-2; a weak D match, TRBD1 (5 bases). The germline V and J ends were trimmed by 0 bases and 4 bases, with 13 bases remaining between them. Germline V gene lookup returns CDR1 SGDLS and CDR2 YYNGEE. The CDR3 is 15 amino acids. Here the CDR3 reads CASSVAEDRIYGYTF. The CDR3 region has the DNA TGTGCCAGCAGCGTAGCTGAAGACAGAATCTATGGCTACACCTTC.

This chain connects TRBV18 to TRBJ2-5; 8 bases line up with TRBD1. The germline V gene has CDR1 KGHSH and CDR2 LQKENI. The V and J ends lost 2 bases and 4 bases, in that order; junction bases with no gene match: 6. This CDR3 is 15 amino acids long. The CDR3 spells CASSPMTGDLETQYF. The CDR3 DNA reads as TGTGCCAGCTCACCAATGACAGGGGATTTAGAGACCCAGTACTTC.

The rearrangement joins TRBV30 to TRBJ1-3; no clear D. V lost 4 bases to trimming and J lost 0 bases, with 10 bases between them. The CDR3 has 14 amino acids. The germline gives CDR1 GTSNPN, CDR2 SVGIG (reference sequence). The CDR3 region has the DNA TGTGCCTGGAAGGAGGGTTACTCTGGAAACACCATATATTTT. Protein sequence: CAWKEGYSGNTIYF.

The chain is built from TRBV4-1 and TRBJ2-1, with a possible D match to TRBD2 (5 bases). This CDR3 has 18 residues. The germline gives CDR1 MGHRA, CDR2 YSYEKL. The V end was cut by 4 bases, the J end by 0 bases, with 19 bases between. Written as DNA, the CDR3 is TGCGCCAGCAGCCCTAAAGTGATGATCACTAGCTCCTACAATGAGCAGTTCTTC. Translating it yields CASSPKVMITSSYNEQFF.

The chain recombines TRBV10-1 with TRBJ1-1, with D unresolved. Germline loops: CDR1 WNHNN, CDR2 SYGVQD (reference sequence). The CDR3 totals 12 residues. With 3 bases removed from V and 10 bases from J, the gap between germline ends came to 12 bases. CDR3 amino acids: CASSDGDSGAFF. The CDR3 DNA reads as TGCGCCAGCAGTGACGGGGATTCCGGAGCTTTCTTT.

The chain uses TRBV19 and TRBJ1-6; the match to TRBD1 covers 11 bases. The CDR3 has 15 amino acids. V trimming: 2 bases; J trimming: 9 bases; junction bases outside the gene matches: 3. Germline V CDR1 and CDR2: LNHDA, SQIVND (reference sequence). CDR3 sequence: CASSILGQGGSPLHF. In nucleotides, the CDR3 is TGTGCCAGTAGTATATTGGGACAGGGGGGTTCACCCCTCCACTTT.

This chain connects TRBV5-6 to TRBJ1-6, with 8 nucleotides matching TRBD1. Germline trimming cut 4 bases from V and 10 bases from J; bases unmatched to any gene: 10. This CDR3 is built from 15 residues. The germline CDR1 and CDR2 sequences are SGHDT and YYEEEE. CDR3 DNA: TGTGCCAGCAGCATCCAGGGGGCGAGGGGGTCACCCCTCCACTTT. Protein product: CASSIQGARGSPLHF.

The CDR3 is CAWKYRGNTIYF. The CDR3 bases are TGTGCCTGGAAGTACAGGGGAAACACCATATATTTT. This chain connects TRBV30 to TRBJ1-3, with D possibly TRBD1 on 5 matching bases. Trimming shortened V by 4 bases and J by 4 bases, and 8 bases separated the two germline ends. CDR1 is GTSNPN and CDR2 is SVGIG in the germline V gene (reference sequence). The CDR3 length is 12 residues.

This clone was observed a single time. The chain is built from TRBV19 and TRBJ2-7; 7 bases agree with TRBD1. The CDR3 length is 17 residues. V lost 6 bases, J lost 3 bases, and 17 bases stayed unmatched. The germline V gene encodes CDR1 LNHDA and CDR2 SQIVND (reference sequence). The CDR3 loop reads CASSLGTAPDTNYEQYF. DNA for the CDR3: TGTGCCAGTAGCCTTGGGACAGCCCCAGATACAAACTACGAGCAGTACTTC. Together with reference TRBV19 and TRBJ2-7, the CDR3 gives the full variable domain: DGGITQSPKYLFRKEGQNVTLSCEQNLNHDAMYWYRQDPGQGLRLIYYSQIVNDFQKGDIAEGYSVSREKKESFPLTVTSAQKNPTAFYLCASSLGTAPDTNYEQYFGPGTRLTVT.

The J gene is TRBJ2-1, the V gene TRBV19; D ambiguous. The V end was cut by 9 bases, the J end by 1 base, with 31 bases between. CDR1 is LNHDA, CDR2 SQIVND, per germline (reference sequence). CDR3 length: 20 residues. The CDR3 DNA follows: TGTGCCAGACAGAGAATCGAAACCTCGGTTCGACCGTGGTCCTACAATGAGCAGTTCTTC. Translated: CARQRIETSVRPWSYNEQFF.

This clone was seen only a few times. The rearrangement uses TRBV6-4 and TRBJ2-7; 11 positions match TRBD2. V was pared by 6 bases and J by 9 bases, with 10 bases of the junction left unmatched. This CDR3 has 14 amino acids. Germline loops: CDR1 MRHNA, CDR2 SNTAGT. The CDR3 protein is CASRWTSGSMGQYF. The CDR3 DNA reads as TGTGCCAGCAGATGGACTAGCGGGTCTATGGGGCAGTACTTC.

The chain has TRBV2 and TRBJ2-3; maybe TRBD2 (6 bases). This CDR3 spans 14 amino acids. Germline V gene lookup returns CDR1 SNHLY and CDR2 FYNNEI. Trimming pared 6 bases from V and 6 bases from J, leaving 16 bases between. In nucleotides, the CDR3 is TGTGCCAGCAGGGCCGGGGGTGTAACTGATACGCAGTATTTT. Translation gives CASRAGGVTDTQYF.

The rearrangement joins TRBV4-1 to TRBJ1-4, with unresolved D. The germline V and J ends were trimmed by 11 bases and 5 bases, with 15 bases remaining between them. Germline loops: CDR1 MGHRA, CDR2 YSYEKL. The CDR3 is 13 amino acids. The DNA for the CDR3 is TGCGCCTCCTCAGACACCTCAAATGAAAAACTGTTTTTT. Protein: CASSDTSNEKLFF.

The CDR3: CASSLPGGRSYGYTF. The DNA of the CDR3 is TGTGCCAGCAGCCTACCGGGGGGGCGTTCTTATGGCTACACCTTC. The chain combines TRBV6-1 with TRBJ1-2; D possibly corresponds to TRBD1 (6 bases). There are 15 residues in the CDR3. V shed 6 bases and J shed 5 bases, with 19 bases lying between them. The germline V gene encodes CDR1 MNHNS and CDR2 SASEGT.

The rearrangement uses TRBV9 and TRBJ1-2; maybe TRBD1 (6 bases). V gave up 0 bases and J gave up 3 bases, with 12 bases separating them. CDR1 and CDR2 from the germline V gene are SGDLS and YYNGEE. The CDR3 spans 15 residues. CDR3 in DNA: TGTGCCAGCAGCGTAGAAGCAGGGGCGGACTATGGCTACACCTTC. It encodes CASSVEAGADYGYTF.

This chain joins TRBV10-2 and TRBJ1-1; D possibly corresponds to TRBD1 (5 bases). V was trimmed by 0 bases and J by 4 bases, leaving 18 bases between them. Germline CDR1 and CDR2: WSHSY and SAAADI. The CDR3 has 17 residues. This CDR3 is CASSESISQGKSTEAFF. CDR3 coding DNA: TGCGCCAGCAGTGAGTCGATCAGTCAGGGTAAGAGCACTGAAGCTTTCTTT.

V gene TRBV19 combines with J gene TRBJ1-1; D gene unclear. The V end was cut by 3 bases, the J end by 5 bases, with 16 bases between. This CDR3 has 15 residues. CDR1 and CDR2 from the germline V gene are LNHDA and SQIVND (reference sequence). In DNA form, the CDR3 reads TGTGCCAGTAGTATTGGTGGTTACGGAGGGACTGAAGCTTTCTTT. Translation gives CASSIGGYGGTEAFF. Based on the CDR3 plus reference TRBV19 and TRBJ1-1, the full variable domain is DGGITQSPKYLFRKEGQNVTLSCEQNLNHDAMYWYRQDPGQGLRLIYYSQIVNDFQKGDIAEGYSVSREKKESFPLTVTSAQKNPTAFYLCASSIGGYGGTEAFFGQGTRLTVV.

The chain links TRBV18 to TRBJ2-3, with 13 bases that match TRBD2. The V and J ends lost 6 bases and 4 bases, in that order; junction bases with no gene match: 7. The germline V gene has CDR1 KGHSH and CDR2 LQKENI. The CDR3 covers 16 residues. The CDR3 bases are TGTGCCAGCTCGCTAGGACTAGCGGGGGTCGCAGATACGCAGTATTTT. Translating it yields CASSLGLAGVADTQYF.

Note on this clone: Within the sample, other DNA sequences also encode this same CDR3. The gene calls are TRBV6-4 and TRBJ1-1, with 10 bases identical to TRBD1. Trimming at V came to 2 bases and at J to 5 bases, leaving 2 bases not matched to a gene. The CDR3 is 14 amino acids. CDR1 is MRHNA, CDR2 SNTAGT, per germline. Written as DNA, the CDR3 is TGTGCCAGCAGTGACACGGACAGGGGGACTGAAGCTTTCTTT. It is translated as CASSDTDRGTEAFF.

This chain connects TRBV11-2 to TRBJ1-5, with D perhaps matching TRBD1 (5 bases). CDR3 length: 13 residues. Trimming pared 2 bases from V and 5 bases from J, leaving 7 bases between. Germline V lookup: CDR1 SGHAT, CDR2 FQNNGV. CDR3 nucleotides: TGTGCCAGCAGCTTAACCAGGGATCAGCCCCAGCATTTT. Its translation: CASSLTRDQPQHF.

CDR3: CASSHPTRSGELFF. The CDR3 DNA sequence: TGCGCCAGCAGCCACCCCACTAGATCGGGGGAGCTGTTTTTT. The chain is built from TRBV4-1 and TRBJ2-2; D is perhaps TRBD2 (5 bases). The germline V and J ends were trimmed by 3 bases and 8 bases, with 13 bases remaining between them. The germline CDR1 and CDR2 sequences are MGHRA and YSYEKL. This CDR3 is 14 amino acids long.